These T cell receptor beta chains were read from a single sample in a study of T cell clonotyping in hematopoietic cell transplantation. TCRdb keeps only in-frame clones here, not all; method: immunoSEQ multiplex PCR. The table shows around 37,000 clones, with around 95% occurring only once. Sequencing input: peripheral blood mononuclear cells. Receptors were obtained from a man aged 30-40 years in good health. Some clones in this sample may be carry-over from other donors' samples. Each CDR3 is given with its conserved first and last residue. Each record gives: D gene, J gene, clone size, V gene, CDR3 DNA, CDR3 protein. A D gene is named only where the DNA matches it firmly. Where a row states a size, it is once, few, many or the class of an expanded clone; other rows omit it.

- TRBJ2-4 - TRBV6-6 TGTGCCAGCAGTTACCTTGACGGGAGACCCAAAAACATTCAGTACTTC CASSYLDGRPKNIQYF
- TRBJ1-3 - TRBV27 TGTGCCAGCAGTTTCACAGCTGGAAACACCATATATTTT CASSFTAGNTIYF
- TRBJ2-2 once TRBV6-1 TGTGCCAGCAGTGTATTAGGGGGAGCAAGGACCGGGGAGCTGTTTTTT CASSVLGGARTGELFF
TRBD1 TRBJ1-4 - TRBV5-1 TGCGCCAGCAGCTTGGCGGGCAGGGGGGGTGAAAAACTGTTTTTT CASSLAGRGGEKLFF
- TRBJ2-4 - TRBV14 TGTGCCAGCAGCCAAGATTTTCGTTTAGCCAAAAACATTCAGTACTTC CASSQDFRLAKNIQYF
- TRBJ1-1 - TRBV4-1 TGCGCCAGCAGCCAAGTTCCAAGGACGGCGAACACTGAAGCTTTCTTT CASSQVPRTANTEAFF
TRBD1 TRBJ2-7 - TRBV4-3 TGCGCCAGCAGTAAAGAAGGTAGGACAGGGTTATCCTACGAGCAGTACTTC CASSKEGRTGLSYEQYF
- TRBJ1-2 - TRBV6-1 TGTGCCAGCACCCCCCCGTTCTATGGCTACACCTTC CASTPPFYGYTF
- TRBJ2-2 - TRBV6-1 TGTGCCAGCAGTGAAGCGAACACCGGGGAGCTGTTTTTT CASSEANTGELFF
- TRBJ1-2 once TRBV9 TGTGCCAGCAGCGTAGATGGAGAAAACTATGGCTACACCTTC CASSVDGENYGYTF
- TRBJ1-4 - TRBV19 TGTGCCAGTAGTACAGGTGGGATTCGTGAAAAACTGTTTTTT CASSTGGIREKLFF
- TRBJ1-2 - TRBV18 TGTGCCAGCTCACCACGTGATACAGACTACACCTTC CASSPRDTDYTF
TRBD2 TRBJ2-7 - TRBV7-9 TGTGCCAGCAGCGCCGGTAAAGGGACTAGCGGGACCCGGGCCTACGAGCAGTACTTC CASSAGKGTSGTRAYEQYF
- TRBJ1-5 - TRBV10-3 TGTGCCTCCAACCCCAGCGGGAATACTCAGCCCCAGCATTTT CASNPSGNTQPQHF